This T cell receptor beta chain comes out of a study of technical replicates of blood from several donors. This CDR3 spans 14 amino acids. J lost 0 bases, V lost 7 bases, and 9 bases had no gene match. Per germline, CDR1 GTSNPN and CDR2 SVGIG (reference sequence). Profiling relied on immunoSEQ multiplex PCR, and the TCRdb table lists in-frame clones only, not all of them. The table records about 44,000 clones, approximately 96% of them present only once. This chain connects TRBV30 to TRBJ2-7; 7 positions match TRBD1. Sequencing was done on a sample of T cells isolated from PBMCs. The TCR originated in a human donor in good health. CDR3 residues: CAYQGQENSYEQYF. DNA of the CDR3: TGTGCCTACCAAGGACAGGAGAACTCCTACGAGCAGTACTTC.